Following are 21 T cell receptor beta chains from one sample sequenced in a study of OX40 agonist ivuxolimab in advanced cancers. Method: immunoSEQ multiplex PCR; TCRdb's copy keeps in-frame clones and lacks some. In the table there are around 70,000 clones, about 79% of which are singletons. Sequencing was performed on CD4+ or CD8+ T cells sorted from blood, taken in a trial of the OX40 agonist ivuxolimab. Receptor source: an adult with an advanced solid tumor such as melanoma, head and neck, liver or kidney cancer.

The chain employs TRBV6-1 and TRBJ2-7, with D possibly being TRBD2 (6 bases). The CDR3 is 13 amino acids. V gave up 6 bases and J gave up 3 bases, with 12 bases separating them. Per germline, CDR1 MNHNS and CDR2 SASEGT. CDR3 DNA sequence: TGTGCCAGCAGAGAGGGACTGAGCTACGAGCAGTACTTC. It specifies CASREGLSYEQYF.

The rearrangement links TRBV27 to TRBJ1-2; D remains unclear. Germline V CDR1 and CDR2: MNHEY, SMNVEV (reference sequence). V was pared by 3 bases and J by 8 bases, with 13 bases between. The CDR3 runs 13 residues. The CDR3 DNA is TGTGCCAGCAGTTTTTTTGCAGGAGGAGGCTACACCTTC. This sequence encodes CASSFFAGGGYTF.

The chain employs TRBV5-1 and TRBJ2-7; TRBD1 agrees at 7 bases. The CDR3 spans 17 residues. The germline CDR1 and CDR2 sequences are SGHRS and YFSETQ. J gave up 2 bases and V 2 bases, and 13 bases lay outside the gene matches. CDR3 in amino acids: CASSLGRTGLSPYEQYF. CDR3 nucleotides: TGCGCCAGCAGCTTAGGGCGGACAGGCCTAAGTCCCTACGAGCAGTACTTC.

This clone was observed at least ten times. This chain joins TRBV4-1 and TRBJ1-5; D unclear. The CDR3 contains 16 residues. V dropped 0 bases and J dropped 10 bases, with 19 bases sitting between them. Germline V gene sequence: CDR1 MGHRA, CDR2 YSYEKL. The CDR3 loop reads CASSQEAGQSIIPQHF. The CDR3 DNA sequence: TGCGCCAGCAGCCAAGAAGCCGGGCAGTCGATTATTCCCCAGCATTTT.

The chain has TRBV29-1 and TRBJ2-1; D is perhaps TRBD1 (5 bases). Trimming cost V 0 bases and J 6 bases, with 15 bases left between them. The CDR3 covers 15 residues. Germline loops: CDR1 SQVTM, CDR2 ANQGSEA. The CDR3 loop is CSVEDDEGRANEQFF. The DNA of the CDR3 is TGCAGCGTTGAAGACGATGAAGGCAGGGCCAATGAGCAGTTCTTC.

This sequence joins TRBV6-1 and TRBJ2-6; D is ambiguous. CDR3 length: 13 residues. The V gene's germline CDR1 is MNHNS and CDR2 SASEGT. The V and J ends lost 8 bases and 0 bases respectively, with 5 bases between them. The CDR3 nucleotides are TGTGCCAGCTTAGTCTCTGGGGCCAACGTCCTGACTTTC. Translation: CASLVSGANVLTF.

The V call is TRBV7-2, the J call TRBJ1-1; no clear D. Germline V gene lookup returns CDR1 SGHTA and CDR2 FQGNSA. V was pared by 2 bases and J by 1 base, with 8 bases between. The length of the CDR3 is 14 residues. The DNA of the CDR3 is TGTGCCAGCAGCTTACAATTCGGGAACACTGAAGCTTTCTTT. Its protein product is CASSLQFGNTEAFF.

This clone has only a few counts. The CDR3 DNA follows: TGTGCCAGCAGCACCGAAAGGAGCGCAGCACCCCTCCACTTT. It is translated as CASSTERSAAPLHF. The chain links TRBV7-9 to TRBJ1-6; D uncertain. Between the trimmed V and J ends, which lost 5 bases and 11 bases, there was a span of 16 bases. Germline V gene data show CDR1 as SEHNR and CDR2 as FQNEAQ (reference sequence). The CDR3 spans 14 residues. The full variable domain, in which reference TRBV7-9 and TRBJ1-6 provide the parts outside the CDR3, is DTGVSQNPRHKITKRGQNVTFRCDPISEHNRLYWYRQTLGQGPEFLTYFQNEAQLEKSRLLSDRFSAERPKGSFSTLEIQRTEQGDSAMYLCASSTERSAAPLHFGNGTRLTVT.

This chain links TRBV4-3 with TRBJ1-3; 7 nucleotides align to TRBD1. Germline V CDR1 and CDR2: LGHNA, YSLEER. The CDR3 extends over 16 amino acids. The V segment lost 4 bases and the J segment 0 bases; nucleotides outside the gene matches: 6. The DNA for the CDR3 is TGCGCCAGCAGCCCGAGGGACAGCAACTCTGGAAACACCATATATTTT. Amino acids: CASSPRDSNSGNTIYF.

The J gene is TRBJ1-2, the V gene TRBV5-5; no definite D call. Trimming cost V 4 bases and J 2 bases, with 9 bases left between them. CDR1 and CDR2 (germline): SGHKS, YYEKEE (reference sequence). The CDR3 is 13 residues long. CDR3 in DNA: TGTGCCAGCAGCCCTAGACAAAACTATGGCTACACCTTC. As protein: CASSPRQNYGYTF.

J is TRBJ1-1 and V is TRBV6-5; no definite D call. Germline V lookup: CDR1 MNHEY, CDR2 SVGAGI. The CDR3 consists of 13 residues. Trimming took 2 bases from V and 0 from J, leaving 4 bases between them. CDR3 amino acids: CASSYGMNTEAFF. CDR3 DNA sequence: TGTGCCAGCAGTTACGGAATGAACACTGAAGCTTTCTTT.

The chain carries TRBV9 and TRBJ2-3; the D is unclear. Germline loops: CDR1 SGDLS, CDR2 YYNGEE. This CDR3 spans 14 amino acids. The V end lost 0 bases, the J end lost 4 bases, and 9 bases lay between the germline ends. The CDR3 is CASSVGPEADTQYF. CDR3 nucleotides: TGTGCCAGCAGCGTAGGGCCCGAGGCAGATACGCAGTATTTT.

This clone was counted once. The gene calls are TRBV5-1 and TRBJ1-1, with D maybe TRBD1 (6 bases). Trimming cost V 2 bases and J 0 bases, with 20 bases left between them. There are 18 residues in the CDR3. Germline values: CDR1 SGHRS, CDR2 YFSETQ. The CDR3 spells CASSLGQTGRDMNTEAFF. The CDR3 nucleotides are TGCGCCAGCAGCTTAGGGCAGACAGGAAGGGACATGAACACTGAAGCTTTCTTT.

This clone was detected only once. The gene calls are TRBV2 and TRBJ1-1; D call uncertain. Germline CDR1 is SNHLY and CDR2 is FYNNEI. The CDR3 length is 13 residues. The germline V and J ends were trimmed by 11 bases and 1 base, with 14 bases remaining between them. CDR3 DNA: TGTGCCGGTTCTATTATGACGAACACTGAAGCTTTCTTT. It encodes CAGSIMTNTEAFF.

The chain joins TRBV10-1 to TRBJ1-3, with D possibly matching TRBD1 (5 bases). The CDR3 is 16 amino acids. Germline lookup yields CDR1 WNHNN and CDR2 SYGVQD (reference sequence). V shed 8 bases and J shed 0 bases, with 17 bases lying between them. The CDR3 spells CASRRERPFSGNTIYF. CDR3 nucleotides: TGCGCCAGCCGCAGGGAACGACCCTTCTCTGGAAACACCATATATTTT.

The rearrangement joins TRBV7-2 to TRBJ2-1, with 9 bases lining up with TRBD2. The V gene's germline CDR1 is SGHTA and CDR2 FQGNSA. The trim removed 4 bases at V and 4 bases at J, leaving 5 bases unmatched. This CDR3 region has 15 residues. The CDR3 DNA sequence: TGTGCCAGCAGCTCCGGGACTAGCACTTACAATGAGCAGTTCTTC. Its translation: CASSSGTSTYNEQFF.

This sequence joins TRBV6-5 and TRBJ2-2; D ambiguous. The CDR3 has 14 amino acids. Germline CDR1 MNHEY, CDR2 SVGAGI. Trimming removed 4 bases at V and 0 bases at J, with 6 bases between. The CDR3 protein is CASSWSANTGELFF. Written as DNA, the CDR3 is TGTGCCAGCAGTTGGTCCGCGAACACCGGGGAGCTGTTTTTT.

The chain joins TRBV18 to TRBJ2-1, with 16 nucleotides matching TRBD2. The CDR3 spans 15 residues. V shed 3 bases, J shed 13 bases, and the junction held 6 bases outside the gene matches. Germline values: CDR1 KGHSH, CDR2 LQKENI. The CDR3 DNA reads as TGTGCCAGCTCACCGGGACTAGCGGGGGGGCCCCCACAGTTCTTC. The encoded protein is CASSPGLAGGPPQFF.

The rearrangement links TRBV19 to TRBJ2-3, with TRBD2 matching 7 bases. The CDR3 runs to 15 residues. Trimming took 5 bases from V and 2 from J; bases not matched to a gene: 7. The germline gives CDR1 LNHDA, CDR2 SQIVND (reference sequence). The CDR3 DNA is TGTGCCAGTAGTCTCTATAGCGGGTACACAGATACGCAGTATTTT. This gives the protein CASSLYSGYTDTQYF.

This clone was counted between two and nine times. This chain connects TRBV14 to TRBJ1-2; TRBD1 is a possible D gene (5 bases). The V gene's germline CDR1 is SGHDN and CDR2 FVKESK. The CDR3 consists of 13 residues. V was shortened by 1 base and J by 7 bases, with 10 bases between the two germline ends. The CDR3 DNA reads TGTGCCAGCAGCCAAGTGGACATCTCTGGCTACACCTTC. Translated: CASSQVDISGYTF.

V usage is TRBV7-9 and J usage is TRBJ2-1; a possible D gene is TRBD2 (6 bases). Looked up from germline, CDR1 is SEHNR and CDR2 is FQNEAQ (reference sequence). The germline V and J ends were trimmed by 8 bases and 0 bases, with 8 bases remaining between them. The CDR3 is made up of 13 amino acids. The CDR3 nucleotides read TGTGCCAGCCGGGAGAACTCCTACAATGAGCAGTTCTTC. Protein: CASRENSYNEQFF. Supplemented by reference TRBV7-9 and TRBJ2-1, the full variable domain reads DTGVSQNPRHKITKRGQNVTFRCDPISEHNRLYWYRQTLGQGPEFLTYFQNEAQLEKSRLLSDRFSAERPKGSFSTLEIQRTEQGDSAMYLCASRENSYNEQFFGPGTRLTVL.